This TCR beta chain emerged from a study of T cells after yellow fever vaccination. Findings of the study overall: Clonotypes found in both CD4 and CD8 compartments made up a small share. Highly abundant clonotypes carried over from the bulk population could end up in FACS-sorted repertoires as contaminants. Post-booster repertoires again held most primary-vaccination clones (96% CD4, 80% to 90% CD8).

Concerning this clonotype itself: Its specificity is not known.

Universal primer sites and UMIs were introduced during 5'RACE template-switching synthesis of TCR cDNA. TCRdb re-derived calls from the 5' RACE reads in MiXCR, one entry per CDR3 protein. Here the sample spans around 330,000 distinct CDR3 sequences, around 3.9% being singletons. This CDR3 contains 15 residues. Trimming took off 5 bases at V and 7 bases at J, with 19 bases between the two ends. The V gene's germline CDR1 is SGHKS and CDR2 YYEKEE (reference sequence). The J gene is TRBJ1-5, the V gene TRBV5-5; weak D call: TRBD1 (6 bases). The input for sequencing was PBMCs, taken on the day of the yellow fever booster vaccination. This TCR derives from a man aged 18-30 years who received the YFV17D yellow fever vaccine. CDR3 nucleotide sequence: TGTGCCAGCAGGCCCTCCCCAGGGGATCAGCAGCCCCAGCATTTT. This encodes CASRPSPGDQQPQHF.